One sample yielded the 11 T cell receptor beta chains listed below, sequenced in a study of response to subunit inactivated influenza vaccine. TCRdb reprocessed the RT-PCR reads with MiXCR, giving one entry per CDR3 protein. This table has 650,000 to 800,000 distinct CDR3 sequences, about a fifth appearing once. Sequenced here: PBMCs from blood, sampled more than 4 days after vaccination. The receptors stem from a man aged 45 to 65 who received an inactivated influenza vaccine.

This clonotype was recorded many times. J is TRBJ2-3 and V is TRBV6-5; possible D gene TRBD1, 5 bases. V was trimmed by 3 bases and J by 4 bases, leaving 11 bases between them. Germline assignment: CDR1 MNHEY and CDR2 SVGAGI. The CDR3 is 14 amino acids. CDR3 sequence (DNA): TGTGCCAGCAGTTATGCAGGGTCGGCAGATACGCAGTATTTT. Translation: CASSYAGSADTQYF.

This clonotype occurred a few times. The DNA of the CDR3 is TGTGCCAGCAGCACCACTGGACAGGGCCTTAGCTCCTACAATGAGCAGTTCTTC. It codes for CASSTTGQGLSSYNEQFF. The rearrangement uses TRBV5-5 and TRBJ2-1; 8 positions match TRBD1. The V and J ends lost 4 bases and 0 bases, in that order; junction bases with no gene match: 12. Germline CDR1 and CDR2: SGHKS and YYEKEE (reference sequence). The CDR3 runs to 18 residues. Supplemented by reference TRBV5-5 and TRBJ2-1, the full variable domain reads DAGVTQSPTHLIKTRGQQVTLRCSPISGHKSVSWYQQVLGQGPQFIFQYYEKEERGRGNFPDRFSARQFPNYSSELNVNALLLGDSALYLCASSTTGQGLSSYNEQFFGPGTRLTVL.

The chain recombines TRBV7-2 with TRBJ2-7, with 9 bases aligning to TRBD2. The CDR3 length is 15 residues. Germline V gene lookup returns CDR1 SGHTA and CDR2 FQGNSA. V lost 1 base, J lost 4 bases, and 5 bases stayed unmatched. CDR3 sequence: CASSLGGGGAYEQYF. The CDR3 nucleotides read TGTGCCAGCAGCTTAGGTGGCGGGGGGGCTTACGAGCAGTACTTC.

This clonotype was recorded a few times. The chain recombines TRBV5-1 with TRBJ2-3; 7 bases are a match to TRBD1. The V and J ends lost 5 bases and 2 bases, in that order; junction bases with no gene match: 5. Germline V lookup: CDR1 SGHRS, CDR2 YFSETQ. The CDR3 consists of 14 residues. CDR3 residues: CASRSGQATDTQYF. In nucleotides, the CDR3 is TGCGCCAGCAGGTCAGGACAGGCCACAGATACGCAGTATTTT.

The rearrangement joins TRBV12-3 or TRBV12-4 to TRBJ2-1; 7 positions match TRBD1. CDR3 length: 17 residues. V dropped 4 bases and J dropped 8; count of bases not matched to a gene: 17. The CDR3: CASSSTRQGMSFHEQFF. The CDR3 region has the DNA TGTGCCAGCAGTTCGACTCGACAGGGTATGTCCTTTCATGAGCAGTTCTTC.

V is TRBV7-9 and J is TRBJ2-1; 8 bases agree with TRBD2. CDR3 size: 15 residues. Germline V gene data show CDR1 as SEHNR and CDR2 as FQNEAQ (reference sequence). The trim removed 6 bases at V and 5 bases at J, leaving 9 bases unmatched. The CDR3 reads CASSSLAGMNNEQFF. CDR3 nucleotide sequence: TGTGCCAGCAGTTCCTTAGCGGGGATGAACAATGAGCAGTTCTTC.

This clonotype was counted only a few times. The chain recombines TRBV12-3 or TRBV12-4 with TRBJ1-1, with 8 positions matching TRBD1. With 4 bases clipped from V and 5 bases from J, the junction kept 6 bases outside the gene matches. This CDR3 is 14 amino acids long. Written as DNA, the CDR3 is TGTGCCAGCAGTTCACAGGGGGTTGGGACTGAAGCTTTCTTT. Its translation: CASSSQGVGTEAFF.

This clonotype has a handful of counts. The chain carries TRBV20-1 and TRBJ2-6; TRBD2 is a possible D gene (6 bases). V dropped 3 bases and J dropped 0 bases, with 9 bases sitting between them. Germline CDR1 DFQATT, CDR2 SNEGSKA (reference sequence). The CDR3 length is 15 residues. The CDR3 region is CSASTGVSGANVLTF. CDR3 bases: TGCAGTGCTAGCACGGGGGTCTCTGGGGCCAACGTCCTGACTTTC.

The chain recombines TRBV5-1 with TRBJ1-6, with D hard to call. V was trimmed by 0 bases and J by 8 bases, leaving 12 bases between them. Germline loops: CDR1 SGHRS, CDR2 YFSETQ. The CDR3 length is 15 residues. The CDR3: CASSLEAHEDSPLHF. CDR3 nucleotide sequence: TGCGCCAGCAGCTTGGAAGCCCACGAGGATTCACCCCTCCACTTT.

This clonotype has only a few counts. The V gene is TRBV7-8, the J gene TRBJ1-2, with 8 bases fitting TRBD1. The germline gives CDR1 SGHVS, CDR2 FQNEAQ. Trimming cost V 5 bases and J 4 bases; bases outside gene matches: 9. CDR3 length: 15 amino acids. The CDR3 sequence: CASSIGLGQGYGYTF. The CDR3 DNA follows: TGTGCCAGCAGCATAGGGCTTGGACAGGGCTATGGCTACACCTTC.

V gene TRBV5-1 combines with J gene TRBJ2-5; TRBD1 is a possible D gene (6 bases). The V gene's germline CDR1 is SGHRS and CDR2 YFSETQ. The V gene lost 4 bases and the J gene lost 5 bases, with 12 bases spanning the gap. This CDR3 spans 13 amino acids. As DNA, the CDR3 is TGCGCCAGCAGCCTACAGGGAGAGGAGACCCAGTACTTC. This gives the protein CASSLQGEETQYF.